A selection of T cell receptor beta chains follows, all from one sample in a study of vaccination effects on CD4 cells after COVID-19. The antigens of these receptors remain unknown. Libraries were prepared by immunoSEQ multiplex PCR; TCRdb keeps only in-frame clonotypes and omits some of them. The sample consists of 60,000 to 75,000 clones, 65% to 75% of them appearing once. The sequencing used CD4+ T cells from PBMCs cultured with HIV peptides, collected before COVID-19 vaccination. These receptors were collected from a human donor who had a prior SARS-CoV-2 infection. Both conserved end residues are part of each CDR3. D genes are given only for firm matches. The size field is filled for only some rows; it gives once, few, many or a size class.

j_call: TRBJ1-1
clone_size: -
v_call: TRBV29-1
d_call: TRBD1
cdr3_aa: CSVNGQGWDTEAFF
cdr3_nt: TGCAGCGTAAATGGACAGGGGTGGGATACTGAAGCTTTCTTT

j_call: TRBJ2-3
clone_size: few
v_call: TRBV2
d_call: TRBD2
cdr3_aa: CASSDGGGVDTQYF
cdr3_nt: TGTGCCAGCAGTGATGGGGGGGGTGTGGATACGCAGTATTTT

j_call: TRBJ2-3
clone_size: -
v_call: TRBV7-3
d_call: TRBD2
cdr3_aa: CASSSGTSRTDTQYF
cdr3_nt: TGTGCCAGCAGCTCCGGGACTAGTAGGACAGATACGCAGTATTTT

j_call: TRBJ1-6
clone_size: -
v_call: TRBV27
d_call: -
cdr3_aa: CASSFGRGEYNSPLHF
cdr3_nt: TGTGCCAGCAGTTTTGGTCGTGGGGAGTATAATTCACCCCTCCACTTT

j_call: TRBJ2-3
clone_size: -
v_call: TRBV24-1
d_call: TRBD1
cdr3_aa: CATSDPGQGTDTQYF
cdr3_nt: TGTGCCACCAGTGACCCGGGACAGGGCACAGATACGCAGTATTTT

j_call: TRBJ2-3
clone_size: -
v_call: TRBV11-3
d_call: -
cdr3_aa: CASSSPGRDTQYF
cdr3_nt: TGTGCCAGCAGCTCCCCAGGCCGAGATACGCAGTATTTT

j_call: TRBJ1-2
clone_size: few
v_call: TRBV11-3
d_call: -
cdr3_aa: CASSNRTKGPNYGYTF
cdr3_nt: TGTGCCAGCAGCAACAGAACCAAAGGGCCTAACTATGGCTACACCTTC

j_call: TRBJ2-7
clone_size: -
v_call: TRBV18
d_call: TRBD1
cdr3_aa: CASSPGTEPYEQYF
cdr3_nt: TGTGCCAGCTCACCCGGGACAGAACCCTACGAGCAGTACTTC

j_call: TRBJ2-3
clone_size: -
v_call: TRBV18
d_call: TRBD2
cdr3_aa: CASSRGREADTQYF
cdr3_nt: TGTGCCAGCTCACGAGGGCGGGAGGCAGATACGCAGTATTTT

j_call: TRBJ1-4
clone_size: -
v_call: TRBV11-3
d_call: TRBD1
cdr3_aa: CASSASGTVNEKLFF
cdr3_nt: TGTGCCAGCAGCGCCTCCGGGACAGTTAATGAAAAACTGTTTTTT

j_call: TRBJ1-1
clone_size: -
v_call: TRBV11-3
d_call: -
cdr3_aa: CASSPRGNSNTEAFF
cdr3_nt: TGTGCCAGCAGCCCAAGGGGGAACTCGAACACTGAAGCTTTCTTT

j_call: TRBJ1-2
clone_size: few
v_call: TRBV28
d_call: -
cdr3_aa: CASSSMRGYTF
cdr3_nt: TGTGCCAGCAGTTCGATGAGGGGCTACACCTTC

j_call: TRBJ2-3
clone_size: -
v_call: TRBV30
d_call: -
cdr3_aa: CAWKTPDTQYF
cdr3_nt: TGTGCCTGGAAAACACCAGATACGCAGTATTTT

j_call: TRBJ2-6
clone_size: once
v_call: TRBV11-3
d_call: TRBD1
cdr3_aa: CASSLRTGTGANVLTF
cdr3_nt: TGTGCCAGCAGCTTACGGACAGGGACCGGGGCCAACGTCCTGACTTTC